This T cell receptor (beta chain) was recovered during a study of blood T cell repertoires in COVID-19. The CDR3 is 15 amino acids. V lost 1 base to trimming and J lost 0 bases, with 9 bases between them. Germline CDR1 reads LGHNA; CDR2 reads YSLEER. Generated by immunoSEQ multiplex PCR, the TCRdb table keeps only in-frame clones and is missing some. The sample holds 55,000 to 70,000 clones, roughly 80% seen once. The specimen sequenced was peripheral blood. The source of this sequence is a human donor in a cohort sampled during active COVID-19. The V call is TRBV4-3, the J call TRBJ1-2; D is unclear. The CDR3: CASSQGAVPNYGYTF. The CDR3 DNA is TGCGCCAGCAGCCAAGGGGCAGTACCTAACTATGGCTACACCTTC.